This entry features one T cell receptor beta chain sequence. This sample stems from a study of T cell changes during pregnancy in multiple sclerosis. Clones were read by immunoSEQ multiplex PCR, and TCRdb kept only the in-frame ones, dropping some. The sample yields over 50,000 clones, roughly 93% seen once. V shed 4 bases, J shed 4 bases, and the junction held 8 bases outside the gene matches. Germline V gives CDR1 MNHNY, CDR2 SVGAGI (reference sequence). This CDR3 is 15 amino acids long. This receptor was taken from a female donor with multiple sclerosis, enrolled in a pregnancy study. The chain recombines TRBV6-6 with TRBJ2-5; 8 nucleotides line up with TRBD2. Specimen: peripheral blood, collected in the second trimester of pregnancy. The CDR3 DNA is TGTGCCAGCAGTTCCAGCGGGAGTGGAAGAGAGACCCAGTACTTC. Encoded protein: CASSSSGSGRETQYF.